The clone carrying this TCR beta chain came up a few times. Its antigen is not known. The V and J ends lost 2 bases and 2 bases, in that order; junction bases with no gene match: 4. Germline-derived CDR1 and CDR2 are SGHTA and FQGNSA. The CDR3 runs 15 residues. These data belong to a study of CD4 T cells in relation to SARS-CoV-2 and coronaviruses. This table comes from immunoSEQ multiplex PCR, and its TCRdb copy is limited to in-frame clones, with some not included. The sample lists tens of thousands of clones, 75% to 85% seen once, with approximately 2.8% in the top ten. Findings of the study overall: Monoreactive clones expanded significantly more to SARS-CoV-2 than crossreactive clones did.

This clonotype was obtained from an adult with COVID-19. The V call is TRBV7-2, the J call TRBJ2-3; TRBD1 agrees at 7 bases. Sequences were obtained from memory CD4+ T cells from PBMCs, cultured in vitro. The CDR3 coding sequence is TGTGCCAGCAGCTTATCGGGACAGCCCACAGATACGCAGTATTTT. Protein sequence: CASSLSGQPTDTQYF.